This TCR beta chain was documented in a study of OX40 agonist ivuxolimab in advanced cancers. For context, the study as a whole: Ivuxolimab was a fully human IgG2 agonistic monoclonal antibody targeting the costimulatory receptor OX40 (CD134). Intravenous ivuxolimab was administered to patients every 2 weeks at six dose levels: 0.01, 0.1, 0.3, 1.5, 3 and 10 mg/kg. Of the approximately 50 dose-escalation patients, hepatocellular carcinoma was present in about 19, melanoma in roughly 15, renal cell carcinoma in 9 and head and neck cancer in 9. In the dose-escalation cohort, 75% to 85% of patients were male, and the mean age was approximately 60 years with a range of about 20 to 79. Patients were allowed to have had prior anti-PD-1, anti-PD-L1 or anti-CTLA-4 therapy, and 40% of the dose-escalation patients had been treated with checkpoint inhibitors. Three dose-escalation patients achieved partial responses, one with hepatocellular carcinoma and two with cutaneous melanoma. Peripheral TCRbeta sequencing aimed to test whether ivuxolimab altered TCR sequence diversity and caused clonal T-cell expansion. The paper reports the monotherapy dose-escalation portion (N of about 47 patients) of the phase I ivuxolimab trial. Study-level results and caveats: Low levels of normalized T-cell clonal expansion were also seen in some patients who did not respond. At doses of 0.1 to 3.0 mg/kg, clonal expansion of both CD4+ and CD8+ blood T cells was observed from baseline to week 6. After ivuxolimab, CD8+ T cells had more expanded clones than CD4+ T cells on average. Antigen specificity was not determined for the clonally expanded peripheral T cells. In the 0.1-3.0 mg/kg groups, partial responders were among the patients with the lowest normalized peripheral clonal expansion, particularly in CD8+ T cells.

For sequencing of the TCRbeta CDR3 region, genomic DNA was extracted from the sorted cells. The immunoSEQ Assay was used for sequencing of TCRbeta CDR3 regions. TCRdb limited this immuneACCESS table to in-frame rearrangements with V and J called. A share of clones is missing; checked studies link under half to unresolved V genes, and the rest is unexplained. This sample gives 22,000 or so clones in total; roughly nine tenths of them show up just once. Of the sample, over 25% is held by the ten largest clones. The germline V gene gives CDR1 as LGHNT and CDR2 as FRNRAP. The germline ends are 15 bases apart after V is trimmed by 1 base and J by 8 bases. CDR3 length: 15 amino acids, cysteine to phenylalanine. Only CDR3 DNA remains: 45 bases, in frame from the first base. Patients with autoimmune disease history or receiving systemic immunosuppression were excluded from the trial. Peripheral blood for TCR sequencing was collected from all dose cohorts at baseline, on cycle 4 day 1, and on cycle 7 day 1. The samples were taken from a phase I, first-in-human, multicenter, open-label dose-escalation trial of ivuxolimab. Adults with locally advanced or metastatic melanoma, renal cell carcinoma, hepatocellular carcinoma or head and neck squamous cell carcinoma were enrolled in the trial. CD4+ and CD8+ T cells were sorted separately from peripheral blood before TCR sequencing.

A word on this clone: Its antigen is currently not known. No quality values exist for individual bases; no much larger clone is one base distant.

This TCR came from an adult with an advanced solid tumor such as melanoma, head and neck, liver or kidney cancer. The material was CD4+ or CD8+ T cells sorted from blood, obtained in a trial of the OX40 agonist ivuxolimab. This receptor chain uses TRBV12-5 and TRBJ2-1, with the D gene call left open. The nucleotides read TGTGCTAGTGGTTTGGCTTTTACCCCGGGCGATGAGCAGTTCTTC. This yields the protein CASGLAFTPGDEQFF.